Listed here are 10 T cell receptor beta chains from one sample, sequenced in a study of blood T cell repertoires in COVID-19. The table came from immunoSEQ multiplex PCR; TCRdb's copy has only in-frame clones and leaves some out. This table has about 220,000 clones, around 81% appearing once. The specimen was peripheral blood. These receptors all come from a woman in her seventies with acute or convalescent COVID-19.

J is TRBJ2-3 and V is TRBV6-6, with D tentatively TRBD2 (6 bases). The germline V gene has CDR1 MNHNY and CDR2 SVGAGI (reference sequence). The CDR3 is 12 residues long. Trimming took off 8 bases at V and 8 bases at J, with 14 bases between the two ends. The CDR3 region has the DNA TGTGCCAGCCGCGGAGGGTCGGGTACGCAGTATTTT. This translates into CASRGGSGTQYF.

The V gene is TRBV7-8, the J gene TRBJ2-1; TRBD1 is a possible D gene (6 bases). Germline lookup yields CDR1 SGHVS and CDR2 FQNEAQ. Trimming shortened V by 3 bases and J by 1 base, and 7 bases separated the two germline ends. The CDR3 runs 14 residues. CDR3 sequence reads: CASSLGASYNEQFF. The CDR3 region has the DNA TGTGCCAGCAGCTTGGGGGCTTCCTACAATGAGCAGTTCTTC.

V gene TRBV7-8 combines with J gene TRBJ2-1, with D possibly being TRBD2 (6 bases). The germline CDR1 and CDR2 sequences are SGHVS and FQNEAQ. The CDR3 totals 15 residues. V gave up 4 bases and J gave up 9 bases, with 19 bases separating them. The CDR3 nucleotides read TGTGCCAGCAGCTCCCGCCTAACTAGCTTGGGTGAGCAGTTCTTC. Translated, it gives CASSSRLTSLGEQFF.

J is TRBJ2-5 and V is TRBV15, with TRBD2 matching over 7 bases. This CDR3 region has 16 residues. J gave up 2 bases and V 3 bases, and 9 bases lay outside the gene matches. Germline CDR1 is LNHNV and CDR2 is YYDKDF (reference sequence). CDR3 protein: CATSSALRRGQETQYF. DNA for the CDR3: TGTGCCACCAGCAGCGCCCTTAGGCGGGGGCAAGAGACCCAGTACTTC. Filled out from reference TRBV15 and TRBJ2-5, the complete variable domain reads DAMVIQNPRYQVTQFGKPVTLSCSQTLNHNVMYWYQQKSSQAPKLLFHYYDKDFNNEADTPDNFQSRRPNTSFCFLDIRSPGLGDTAMYLCATSSALRRGQETQYFGPGTRLLVL.

V is TRBV6-5 and J is TRBJ2-7; the match to TRBD1 covers 7 bases. Germline V gives CDR1 MNHEY, CDR2 SVGAGI. The CDR3 totals 13 residues. The J segment lost 5 bases and the V segment lost 3 bases, leaving 4 bases of the junction unmatched. This CDR3 reads CASSYSTGHEQYV. DNA of the CDR3: TGTGCCAGCAGTTATTCGACAGGGCACGAGCAGTACGTC.

This chain uses TRBV2 with TRBJ2-2; 11 nucleotides align to TRBD2. V shed 7 bases and J 8 bases; nucleotides not matched to a gene: 9. The CDR3 totals 15 residues. CDR1 is SNHLY, CDR2 FYNNEI, per germline. As DNA, the CDR3 is TGTGCCAGCAACCCTAGCGGGGGGCCAGCTGGGGAGCTGTTTTTT. It encodes CASNPSGGPAGELFF.

The genes are TRBV5-1 and TRBJ2-2; the match to TRBD1 covers 7 bases. CDR3 length: 15 residues. The V gene's germline CDR1 is SGHRS and CDR2 YFSETQ. V dropped 0 bases and J dropped 1; count of bases not matched to a gene: 0. The CDR3 sequence is CASSLGTGNTGELFF. The CDR3 nucleotides read TGCGCCAGCAGCTTGGGGACAGGGAACACCGGGGAGCTGTTTTTT.

The V gene is TRBV10-3, the J gene TRBJ1-6, with a possible D match to TRBD1 (6 bases). The CDR3 is made up of 14 amino acids. The V end was cut by 3 bases, the J end by 13 bases, with 16 bases between. The germline gives CDR1 ENHRY, CDR2 SYGVKD. CDR3 nucleotides: TGTGCCATCAGTGAACAAGGGGGACGGACGCCCCTCCACTTT. Translating it yields CAISEQGGRTPLHF.

The rearrangement joins TRBV6-2 or TRBV6-3 to TRBJ2-1; D might be TRBD2 (6 bases). Germline V gene lookup returns CDR1 MNHEY and CDR2 SVGEGT. V dropped 5 bases and J dropped 10 bases, with 12 bases sitting between them. The CDR3 loop spans 12 amino acids. The CDR3 sequence is CASSSQGGEQFF. CDR3 in DNA: TGTGCCAGCAGTAGCCAGGGAGGCGAGCAGTTCTTC.

The chain employs TRBV5-1 and TRBJ2-7, with 9 bases that match TRBD1. After removal of 8 bases from V and 3 bases from J, the junction contained 9 bases not matched to a gene. The length of the CDR3 is 14 residues. Germline V gene sequence: CDR1 SGHRS, CDR2 YFSETQ. CDR3 residues: CASFAGTGYYEQYF. The CDR3 DNA reads TGCGCCAGTTTCGCCGGGACAGGGTACTACGAGCAGTACTTC.